The count of the clone carrying this T cell receptor (beta chain) is one. Per the study methods: Counts of nucleated cells, estimated from reference gene primer amplification, were obtained. Measured with immunoSEQ multiplex PCR; TCRdb has only the in-frame clones, and not every one. V and J calls and clone size are given by that table; D and trimming were obtained from the DNA. This repertoire shows over 95,000 clones, 84% found once; its top ten account for around 8%. These data come from a study of blood T cell repertoires in COVID-19. Study overall: The United States, Italy and Spain supplied acute and convalescent COVID-19 samples. T cells, B-cell-depleted T cells, or PBMCs provided the cDNA or gDNA that served as material.

CDR1 LGHDT and CDR2 YNNKEL come from the germline V gene (reference sequence). Germline trimming cut 5 bases from V and 1 base from J; bases unmatched to any gene: 4. This CDR3 has 17 residues. The origin of this receptor is a woman in her thirties or forties with acute or convalescent COVID-19. The specimen sequenced was peripheral blood. The V call is TRBV3-1 (or the pseudogene TRBV3-2), the J call TRBJ2-3; TRBD2 agrees at 15 bases. The CDR3 here is CASSEGLAGGGTDTQYF. CDR3 nucleotides: TGTGCCAGCAGCGAAGGACTAGCGGGGGGGGGCACAGATACGCAGTATTTT.